This T cell receptor (beta chain) comes out of a study of control samples from healthy donors and cancer patients. Libraries were prepared by immunoSEQ multiplex PCR; TCRdb keeps only in-frame clonotypes and omits some of them. The sample records roughly 160,000 clones, roughly 95% being singletons. CDR3 length: 13 residues. V lost 3 bases and J 5 bases, leaving 10 bases between the germline ends. The material sequenced was blood. This TCR was sampled from a woman aged 30 to 39 in good health. This chain uses TRBV12-3 or TRBV12-4 with TRBJ1-2; the D gene is possibly TRBD1 (6 bases). CDR3 sequence reads: CASSLRQGYGYTF. CDR3 coding DNA: TGTGCCAGCAGTTTGAGGCAGGGGTATGGCTACACCTTC.